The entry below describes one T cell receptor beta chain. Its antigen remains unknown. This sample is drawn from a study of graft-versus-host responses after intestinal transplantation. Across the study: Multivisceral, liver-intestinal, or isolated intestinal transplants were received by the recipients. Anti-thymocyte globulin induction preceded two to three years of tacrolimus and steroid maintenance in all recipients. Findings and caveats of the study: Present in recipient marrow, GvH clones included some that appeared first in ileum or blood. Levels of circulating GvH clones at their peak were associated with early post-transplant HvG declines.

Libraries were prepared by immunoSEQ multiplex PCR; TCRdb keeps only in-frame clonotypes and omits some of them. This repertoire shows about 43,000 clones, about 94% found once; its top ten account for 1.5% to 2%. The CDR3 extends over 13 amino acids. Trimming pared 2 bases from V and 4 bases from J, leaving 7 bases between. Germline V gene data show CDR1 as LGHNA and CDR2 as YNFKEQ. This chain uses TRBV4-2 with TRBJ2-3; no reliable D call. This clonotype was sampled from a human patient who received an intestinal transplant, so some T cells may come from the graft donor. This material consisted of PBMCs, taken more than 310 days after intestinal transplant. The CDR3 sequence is CASSQLVSDTQYF. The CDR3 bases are TGTGCCAGCAGCCAACTCGTATCAGATACGCAGTATTTT.